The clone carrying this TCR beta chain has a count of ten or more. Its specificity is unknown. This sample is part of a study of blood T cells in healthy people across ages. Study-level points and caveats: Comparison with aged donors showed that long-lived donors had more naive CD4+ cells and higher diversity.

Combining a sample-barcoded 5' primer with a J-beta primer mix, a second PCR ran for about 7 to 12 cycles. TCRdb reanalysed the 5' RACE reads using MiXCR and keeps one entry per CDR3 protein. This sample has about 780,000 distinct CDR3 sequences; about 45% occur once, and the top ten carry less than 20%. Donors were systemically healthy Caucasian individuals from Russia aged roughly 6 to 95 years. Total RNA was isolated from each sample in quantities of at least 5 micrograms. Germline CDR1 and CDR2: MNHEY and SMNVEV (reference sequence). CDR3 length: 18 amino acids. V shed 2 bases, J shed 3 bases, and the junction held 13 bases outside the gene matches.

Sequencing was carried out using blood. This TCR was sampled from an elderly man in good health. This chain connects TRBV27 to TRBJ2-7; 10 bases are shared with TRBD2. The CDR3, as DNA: TGTGCCAGCAGTTTACGACCTGGACTAGCGGACAAGAGCTACGAGCAGTACTTC. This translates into CASSLRPGLADKSYEQYF.